The present TCR beta chain was sequenced within a study of CD8+CD57+ T cells in acquired aplastic anemia. General study findings and limits: Overlap between patients and controls comprised roughly 28 CD8+ CDR3 sequences.

The CDR3 loop spans 15 amino acids. After removal of 6 bases from V and 4 bases from J, the junction contained 11 bases not matched to a gene. CDR1 and CDR2 (germline): WNHNN, SYGVQD (reference sequence). In its sample, this clonotype was seen many times. Its target is not known. Genomic DNA templated the TCR beta VDJ and CDR3 profiling. MiXCR, applied by TCRdb to the reads, yields one record per CDR3 protein. The sample yields 200,000 to 250,000 distinct CDR3 sequences, approximately 35% seen once. This TCR derives from a human donor in good health, serving as a control. This chain uses TRBV10-1 with TRBJ1-1, with TRBD1 identical over 7 bases. What was sequenced was sorted CD4+, CD8+, or CD8+CD57+ T cells (not recorded which) from PBMCs. The chain's CDR3 is CASSDRRQGSTEAFF. The CDR3 DNA reads TGCGCCAGCAGCGACCGAAGACAGGGCAGCACTGAAGCTTTCTTT.